This entry describes one T cell receptor beta chain. Its cognate antigen is unknown. The sample is drawn from a study of radiation and T cells in renal cell carcinoma. Across the study: Nephrectomy followed 15 Gy stereotactic body radiation by 4 weeks. Study-level findings and limits: In blood, top tumor clones expanded by 2 weeks, shrinking by 4.

The length of the CDR3 is 14 residues. Trimming removed 6 bases from V and 10 bases from J, with 19 bases in between. Germline loops: CDR1 GTSNPN, CDR2 SVGIG (reference sequence). The sample's time point: blood 2 weeks post-SBRT. Indicated treatment: 15 Gy SBRT to primary tumor, nephrectomy 4 weeks later. This renal cell carcinoma was of the clear cell type. Repertoires were generated with immunoSEQ multiplex PCR, while TCRdb's copy carries only in-frame clones and drops some. This sample has 100,000 to 150,000 clones, with 88% found just once. The sample consisted of blood, taken from a patient whose treatment included radiotherapy and nephrectomy. The chain uses TRBV30 and TRBJ1-6, with a tentative D call TRBD1 (5 bases). The TCR comes from an older woman with renal cell carcinoma. CDR3 DNA sequence: TGTGCCTGTCTGTCGGGGCAGGGCCCCTCACCCCTCCACTTT. Residues: CACLSGQGPSPLHF.